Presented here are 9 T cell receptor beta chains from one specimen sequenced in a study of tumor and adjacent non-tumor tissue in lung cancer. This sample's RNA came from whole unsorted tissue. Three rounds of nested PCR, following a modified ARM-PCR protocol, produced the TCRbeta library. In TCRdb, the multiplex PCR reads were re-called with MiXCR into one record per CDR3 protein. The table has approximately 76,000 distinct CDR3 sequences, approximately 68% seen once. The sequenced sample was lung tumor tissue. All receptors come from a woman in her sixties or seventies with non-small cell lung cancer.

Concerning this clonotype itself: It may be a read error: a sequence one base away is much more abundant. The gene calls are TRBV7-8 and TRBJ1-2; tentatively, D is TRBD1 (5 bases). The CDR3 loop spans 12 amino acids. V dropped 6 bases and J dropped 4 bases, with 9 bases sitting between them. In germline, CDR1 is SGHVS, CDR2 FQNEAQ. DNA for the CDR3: TGTGCCAGCAGGGGGGGGAGCTATGGCTACACCTTC. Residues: CASRGGSYGYTF.

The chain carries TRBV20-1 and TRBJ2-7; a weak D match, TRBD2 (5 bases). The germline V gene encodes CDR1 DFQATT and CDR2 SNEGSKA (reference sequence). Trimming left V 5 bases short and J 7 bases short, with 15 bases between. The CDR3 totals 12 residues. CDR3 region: CSAVRRWEEQYF. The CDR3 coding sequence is TGCAGTGCTGTCAGACGGTGGGAGGAGCAGTACTTC.

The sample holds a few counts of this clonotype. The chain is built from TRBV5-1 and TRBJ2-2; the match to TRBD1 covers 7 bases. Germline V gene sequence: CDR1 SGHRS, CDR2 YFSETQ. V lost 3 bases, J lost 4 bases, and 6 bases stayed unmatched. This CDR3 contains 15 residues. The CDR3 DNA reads TGCGCCAGCAGCTCTGGGACAGCCCGCACCGGGGAGCTGTTTTTT. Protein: CASSSGTARTGELFF.

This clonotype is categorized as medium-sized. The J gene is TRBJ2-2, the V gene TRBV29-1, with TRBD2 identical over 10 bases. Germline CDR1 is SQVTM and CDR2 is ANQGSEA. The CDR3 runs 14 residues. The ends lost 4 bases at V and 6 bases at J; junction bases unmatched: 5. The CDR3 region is CSVASSGSAGELFF. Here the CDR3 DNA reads TGCAGCGTTGCTTCTAGCGGGAGTGCCGGGGAGCTGTTTTTT.

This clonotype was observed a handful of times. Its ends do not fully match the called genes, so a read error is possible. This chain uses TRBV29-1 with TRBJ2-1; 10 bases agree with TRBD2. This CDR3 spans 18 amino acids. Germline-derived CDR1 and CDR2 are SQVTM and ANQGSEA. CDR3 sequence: CSVEALPGLAEGVNEQFF. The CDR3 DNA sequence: TGCAGCGTTGAAGCCCTCCCCGGACTAGCGGAGGGTGTCAATGAGCAATTCTTC.

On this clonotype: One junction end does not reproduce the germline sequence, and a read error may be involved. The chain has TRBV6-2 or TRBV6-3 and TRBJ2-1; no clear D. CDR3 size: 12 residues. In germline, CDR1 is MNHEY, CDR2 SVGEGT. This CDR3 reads CASSYSITEQFF. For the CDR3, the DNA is TGTGCCAGTAGTTACTCGATCACGGAGCAGTTCTTC.

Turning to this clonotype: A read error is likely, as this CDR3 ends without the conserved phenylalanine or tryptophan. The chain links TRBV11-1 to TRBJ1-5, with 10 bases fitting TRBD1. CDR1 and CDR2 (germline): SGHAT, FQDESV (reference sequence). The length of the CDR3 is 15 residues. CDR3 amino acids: CASSTGTGAHQPQHV. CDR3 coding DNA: TGTGCCAGCAGCACAGGGACAGGGGCCCATCAGCCACAGCATGTC.

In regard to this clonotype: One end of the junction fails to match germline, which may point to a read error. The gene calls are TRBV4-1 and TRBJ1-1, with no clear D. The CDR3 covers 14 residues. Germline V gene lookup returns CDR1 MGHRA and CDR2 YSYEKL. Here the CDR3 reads CASSTRIENTEAFF. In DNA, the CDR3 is TGTGCCAGCAGCACCCGGATAGAGAACACTGAAGCGTTCTTT.

The CDR3 sequence: CAISEGPGLGIQYF. DNA of the CDR3: TGTGCCATCAGTGAGGGGCCAGGTCTGGGGATCCAGTACTTC. This chain connects TRBV10-3 to TRBJ2-5; D unresolved. Trimming stripped 2 bases from V and 10 bases from J, with 17 bases between. The CDR3 runs 14 residues. Germline loops: CDR1 ENHRY, CDR2 SYGVKD.